This entry lists 19 T cell receptor beta chains sequenced from one sample in a study of blood T cell repertoires in COVID-19. The repertoire was sequenced with immunoSEQ multiplex PCR; TCRdb's copy has only in-frame clones and lacks some. The repertoire has about 180,000 clones, roughly 88% of them found once; the top ten carry over 2.5%. The sequencing sample was made of peripheral blood. These receptors came from a man aged 60 to 69 with acute or convalescent COVID-19.

The gene calls are TRBV6-6 and TRBJ1-1; perhaps TRBD1 as D (6 bases). In germline, CDR1 is MNHNY, CDR2 SVGAGI (reference sequence). This CDR3 spans 15 amino acids. With 5 bases removed from V and 1 base from J, the gap between germline ends came to 14 bases. The CDR3 sequence: CASSVHRAENTEAFF. The CDR3 DNA sequence: TGTGCCAGCAGTGTACACAGGGCGGAGAACACTGAAGCTTTCTTT.

The chain couples TRBV5-4 to TRBJ1-4; tentative D call: TRBD1 (5 bases). Germline V gene data show CDR1 as SGHNT and CDR2 as YYREEE (reference sequence). V gave up 2 bases and J gave up 8 bases, with 10 bases separating them. The CDR3 spans 13 residues. As DNA, the CDR3 is TGTGCCAGCAGCTTCGGGGGTGGGGAAAAACTGTTTTTT. Residues: CASSFGGGEKLFF.

The rearrangement links TRBV27 to TRBJ2-7; 7 nucleotides align to TRBD1. Per germline, CDR1 MNHEY and CDR2 SMNVEV (reference sequence). The CDR3 extends over 12 amino acids. Trimming took 6 bases from V and 6 from J; bases not matched to a gene: 5. The CDR3 here is CASRPYRGEQYF. The CDR3, as DNA: TGTGCCAGCAGGCCTTACAGGGGCGAGCAGTACTTC.

J is TRBJ1-1 and V is TRBV5-4; no reliable D call. CDR3 size: 13 residues. CDR1 SGHNT and CDR2 YYREEE come from the germline V gene (reference sequence). V was cut by 0 bases and J by 10 bases, with 13 bases left in between. Written as DNA, the CDR3 is TGTGCCAGCAGCTTGGGTCGCGATCTTGGAGCTTTCTTT. This translates into CASSLGRDLGAFF.

In this sample, this clone turned up a few times. The rearrangement uses TRBV7-9 and TRBJ1-2, with TRBD1 identical over 8 bases. The length of the CDR3 is 17 residues. Germline-derived CDR1 and CDR2 are SEHNR and FQNEAQ (reference sequence). V shed 4 bases, J shed 7 bases, and the junction held 17 bases outside the gene matches. DNA for the CDR3: TGTGCCAGCAGCTACGGCCCGGGACAGGCCCATATAGGTGGCTACACCTTC. This translates into CASSYGPGQAHIGGYTF. The whole variable domain, filled in from reference TRBV7-9 and TRBJ1-2, reads DTGVSQNPRHKITKRGQNVTFRCDPISEHNRLYWYRQTLGQGPEFLTYFQNEAQLEKSRLLSDRFSAERPKGSFSTLEIQRTEQGDSAMYLCASSYGPGQAHIGGYTFGSGTRLTVV.

CDR3 nucleotide sequence: TGTGCCAGCAGTTACTCCACTAGCGGGAAGCGGGAGCAGTTCTTC. Its translation: CASSYSTSGKREQFF. The chain recombines TRBV6-5 with TRBJ2-1; TRBD2 agrees at 10 bases. Germline lookup yields CDR1 MNHEY and CDR2 SVGAGI. This CDR3 is built from 15 residues. V was pared by 0 bases and J by 10 bases, with 6 bases of the junction left unmatched.

The gene calls are TRBV7-2 and TRBJ2-7, with no clear D. The CDR3 is 13 amino acids. Between the trimmed V and J ends, which lost 5 bases and 3 bases, there was a span of 11 bases. CDR1 is SGHTA and CDR2 is FQGNSA in the germline V gene. The CDR3 protein is CASSIGPSYEQYF. Written as DNA, the CDR3 is TGTGCCAGCAGCATAGGACCTAGCTACGAGCAGTACTTC.

In nucleotides, the CDR3 is TGTGCCAGGAGAGGGCGGGAGGGCCTCAATGAGCAGTTCTTC. Protein sequence: CARRGREGLNEQFF. The chain links TRBV21-1 to TRBJ2-1; the DNA was not used to check the table's D call, TRBD2. TRBV21-1 is deemed a pseudogene. The CDR3 runs to 14 residues.

The rearrangement uses TRBV5-4 and TRBJ1-5; perhaps TRBD1 as D (5 bases). The CDR3 sequence is 13 residues long. V lost 7 bases and J 7 bases, leaving 15 bases between the germline ends. The germline V gene has CDR1 SGHNT and CDR2 YYREEE (reference sequence). DNA for the CDR3: TGTGCCAGCTCGCCGGGGGGTCAGCAGCCCCAGCATTTT. This codes for CASSPGGQQPQHF.

The chain couples TRBV7-9 to TRBJ2-7; TRBD2 agrees at 7 bases. From germline, CDR1 is SEHNR and CDR2 FQNEAQ (reference sequence). The CDR3 contains 13 residues. The trim removed 1 base at V and 6 bases at J, leaving 3 bases unmatched. In nucleotides, the CDR3 is TGTGCCAGCAGCTTAGTGGCTAGCGGCGAGCAGTACTTC. It is translated as CASSLVASGEQYF.

This clone was observed a few times. The chain carries TRBV29-1 and TRBJ1-1; tentative D call: TRBD1 (5 bases). CDR1 is SQVTM, CDR2 ANQGSEA, per germline. The length of the CDR3 is 13 residues. V was cut by 7 bases and J by 4 bases, with 16 bases left in between. The CDR3 DNA reads as TGCAGCGGGAGTCAGGGAGGCGGCACTGAAGCTTTCTTT. This codes for CSGSQGGGTEAFF.

V usage is TRBV19 and J usage is TRBJ2-6; D is unclear. V was cut by 4 bases and J by 0 bases, with 7 bases left in between. Germline loops: CDR1 LNHDA, CDR2 SQIVND (reference sequence). This CDR3 is built from 15 residues. The CDR3 DNA sequence: TGTGCCAGTAGTAATGAGAACTCTGGGGCCAACGTCCTGACTTTC. Its protein product is CASSNENSGANVLTF.

The chain couples TRBV1 to TRBJ2-7; TRBD2, the table's D call, lacks a check against the DNA. TRBV1 is flagged as a pseudogene. The CDR3 totals 18 residues. The CDR3 protein is CTSSPGGSGSLCGYEQYF. For the CDR3, the DNA is TGCACCAGCAGCCCTGGTGGTAGCGGCAGTCTTTGTGGGTACGAGCAGTACTTC.

CDR3 in DNA: TGTGCCAGCAGTTACCCTAGCTTGGGCCTTGAGCAGTTCTTC. Translating it yields CASSYPSLGLEQFF. The gene calls are TRBV6-2 or TRBV6-3 and TRBJ2-1; possible D gene TRBD2, 5 bases. The CDR3 is made up of 14 amino acids. The V gene's germline CDR1 is MNHEY and CDR2 SVGEGT. Trimming shortened V by 2 bases and J by 9 bases, and 14 bases separated the two germline ends.

The chain joins TRBV14 to TRBJ2-3; TRBD2 matches 10 bases. CDR1 and CDR2 from the germline V gene are SGHDN and FVKESK. This CDR3 contains 14 residues. V lost 6 bases to trimming and J lost 2 bases; unmatched junction nucleotides: 2. CDR3 sequence: CASRGLAITDTQYF. The CDR3 DNA follows: TGTGCCAGCAGGGGACTAGCGATCACAGATACGCAGTATTTT.

A single count supports this clone. This chain joins TRBV18 and TRBJ2-1, with D tentatively TRBD2 (6 bases). V dropped 6 bases and J dropped 5 bases, with 14 bases sitting between them. The CDR3 has 14 amino acids. Looked up from germline, CDR1 is KGHSH and CDR2 is LQKENI. The CDR3 reads CASSGRLGDNEQFF. The CDR3 DNA sequence: TGTGCCAGCTCTGGGAGACTAGGGGACAATGAGCAGTTCTTC.

This clone was picked up one time. This chain connects TRBV5-4 to TRBJ2-1; 9 bases match TRBD1. V lost 4 bases and J lost 3; bases outside the gene matches: 5. The CDR3 runs 15 residues. CDR1 is SGHNT and CDR2 is YYREEE in the germline V gene (reference sequence). CDR3 nucleotide sequence: TGTGCCAGCAGCCGCGACAGGGGGGACTACAATGAGCAGTTCTTC. Protein: CASSRDRGDYNEQFF.

The chain recombines TRBV7-2 with TRBJ1-2; the D gene is possibly TRBD1 (5 bases). The CDR3 extends over 12 amino acids. The V gene lost 6 bases and the J gene lost 8 bases, with 13 bases spanning the gap. Germline assignment: CDR1 SGHTA and CDR2 FQGNSA. The CDR3 sequence is CASSSGFGGYTF. The DNA of the CDR3 is TGTGCCAGCAGTTCAGGGTTCGGCGGCTACACCTTC.

J is TRBJ1-4 and V is TRBV2, with D possibly matching TRBD1 (5 bases). Germline CDR1 is SNHLY and CDR2 is FYNNEI. The CDR3 has 14 amino acids. Trimming removed 4 bases at V and 8 bases at J, with 14 bases between. DNA for the CDR3: TGTGCCAGCAGTGTCGGGCAGGGCGAGGAAAAACTGTTTTTT. Translation gives CASSVGQGEEKLFF. Variable domain in full (rest from reference TRBV2 and TRBJ1-4): EPEVTQTPSHQVTQMGQEVILRCVPISNHLYFYWYRQILGQKVEFLVSFYNNEISEKSEIFDDQFSVERPDGSNFTLKIRSTKLEDSAMYFCASSVGQGEEKLFFGSGTQLSVL.